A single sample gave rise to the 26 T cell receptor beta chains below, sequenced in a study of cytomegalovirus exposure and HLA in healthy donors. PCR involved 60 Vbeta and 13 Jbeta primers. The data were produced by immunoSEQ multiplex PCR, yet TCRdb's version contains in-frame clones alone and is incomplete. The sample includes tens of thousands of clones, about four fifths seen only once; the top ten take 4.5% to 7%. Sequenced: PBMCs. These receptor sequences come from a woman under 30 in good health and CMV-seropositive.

This CDR3 reads CASSPGDRERGEQYF. The CDR3 coding sequence is TGTGCCAGCAGTCCAGGGGACAGGGAAAGGGGCGAGCAGTACTTC. This sequence joins TRBV6-5 and TRBJ2-7, with 9 nucleotides matching TRBD1. V trimming: 5 bases; J trimming: 6 bases; junction bases outside the gene matches: 11. The length of the CDR3 is 15 residues. Germline CDR1 and CDR2: MNHEY and SVGAGI.

CDR3: CASSATRGARNTEAFF. Here the CDR3 DNA reads TGTGCCAGCAGTGCCACCCGGGGGGCTCGGAACACTGAAGCTTTCTTT. This chain links TRBV6-4 with TRBJ1-1; TRBD1 is a possible D gene (6 bases). The CDR3 length is 16 residues. Trimming removed 4 bases from V and 1 base from J, with 16 bases in between. Germline CDR1 reads MRHNA; CDR2 reads SNTAGT.

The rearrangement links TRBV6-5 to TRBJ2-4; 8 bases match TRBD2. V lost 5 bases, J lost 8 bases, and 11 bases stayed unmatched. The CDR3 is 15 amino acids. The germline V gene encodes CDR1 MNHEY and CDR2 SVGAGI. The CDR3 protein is CASSRGGQSLHIQYF. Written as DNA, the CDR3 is TGTGCCAGCAGTCGCGGGGGGCAGAGCCTTCACATTCAGTACTTC.

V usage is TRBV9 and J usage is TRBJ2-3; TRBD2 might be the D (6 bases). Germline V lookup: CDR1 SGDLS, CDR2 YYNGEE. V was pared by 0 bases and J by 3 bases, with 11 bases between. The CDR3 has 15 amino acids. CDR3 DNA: TGTGCCAGCAGCGTAGCAGCGGGTCTAACAGATACGCAGTATTTT. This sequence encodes CASSVAAGLTDTQYF.

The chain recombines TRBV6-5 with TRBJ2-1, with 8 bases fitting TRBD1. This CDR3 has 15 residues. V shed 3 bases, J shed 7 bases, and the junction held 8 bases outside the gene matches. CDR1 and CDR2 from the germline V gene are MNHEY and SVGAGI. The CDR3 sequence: CASSYNGNRGNEQFF. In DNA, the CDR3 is TGTGCCAGCAGTTATAATGGCAACAGGGGGAATGAGCAGTTCTTC.

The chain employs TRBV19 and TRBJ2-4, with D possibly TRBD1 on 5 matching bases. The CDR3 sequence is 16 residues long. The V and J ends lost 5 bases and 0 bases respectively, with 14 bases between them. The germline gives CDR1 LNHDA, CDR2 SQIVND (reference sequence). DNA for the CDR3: TGTGCCAGTAGTTTAGGGGCTGGAATAGCCAAAAACATTCAGTACTTC. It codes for CASSLGAGIAKNIQYF.

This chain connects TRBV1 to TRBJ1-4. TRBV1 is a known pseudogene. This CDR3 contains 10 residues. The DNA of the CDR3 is TGCACCAGCAGCCAGAGAAAACTGTTTTTT. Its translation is CTSSQRKLFF.

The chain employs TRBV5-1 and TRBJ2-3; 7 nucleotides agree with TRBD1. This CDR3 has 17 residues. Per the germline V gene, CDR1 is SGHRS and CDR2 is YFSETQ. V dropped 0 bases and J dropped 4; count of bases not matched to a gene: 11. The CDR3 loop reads CASSLGRTGVGADTQYF. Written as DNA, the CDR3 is TGCGCCAGCAGCTTGGGTCGGACAGGTGTAGGGGCAGATACGCAGTATTTT.

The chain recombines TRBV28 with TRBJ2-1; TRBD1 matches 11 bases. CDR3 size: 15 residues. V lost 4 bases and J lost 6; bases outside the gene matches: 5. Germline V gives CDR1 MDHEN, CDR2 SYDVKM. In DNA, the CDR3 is TGTGCCAGCAGTTCGACCGGGACAGGGGGCAATGAGCAGTTCTTC. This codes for CASSSTGTGGNEQFF.

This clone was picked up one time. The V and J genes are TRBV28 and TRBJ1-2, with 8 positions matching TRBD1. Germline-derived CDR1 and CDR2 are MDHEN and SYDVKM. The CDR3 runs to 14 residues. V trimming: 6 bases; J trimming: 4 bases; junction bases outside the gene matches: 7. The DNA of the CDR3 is TGTGCCAGCAGGAGACAGGGGACGGTCTATGGCTACACCTTC. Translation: CASRRQGTVYGYTF.

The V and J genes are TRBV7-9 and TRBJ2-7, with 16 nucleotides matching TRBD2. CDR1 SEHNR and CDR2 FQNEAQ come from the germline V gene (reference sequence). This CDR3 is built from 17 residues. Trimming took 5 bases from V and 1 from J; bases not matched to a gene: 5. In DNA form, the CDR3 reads TGTGCCAGCAGCAGGGGACTAGCGGGAGGGGTATCCTACGAGCAGTACTTC. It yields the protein CASSRGLAGGVSYEQYF.

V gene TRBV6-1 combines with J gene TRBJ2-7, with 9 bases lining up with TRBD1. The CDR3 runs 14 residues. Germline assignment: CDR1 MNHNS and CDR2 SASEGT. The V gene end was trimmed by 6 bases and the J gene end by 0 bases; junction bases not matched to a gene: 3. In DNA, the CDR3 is TGTGCCAGCAGATTACAGGGGGCCTCCTACGAGCAGTACTTC. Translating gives CASRLQGASYEQYF.

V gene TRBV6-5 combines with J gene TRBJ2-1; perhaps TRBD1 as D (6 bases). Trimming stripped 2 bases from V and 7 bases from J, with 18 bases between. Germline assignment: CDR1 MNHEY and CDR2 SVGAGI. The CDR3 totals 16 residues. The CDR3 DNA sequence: TGTGCCAGCAGTTACCTGACAGGAGGTTTCGAAAATGAGCAGTTCTTC. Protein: CASSYLTGGFENEQFF.

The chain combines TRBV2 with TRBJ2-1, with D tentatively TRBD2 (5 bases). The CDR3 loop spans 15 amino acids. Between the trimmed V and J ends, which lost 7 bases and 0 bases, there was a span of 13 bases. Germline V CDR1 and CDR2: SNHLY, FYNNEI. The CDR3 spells CASTLEGTSYNEQFF. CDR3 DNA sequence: TGTGCCAGCACATTAGAGGGAACCTCCTACAATGAGCAGTTCTTC.

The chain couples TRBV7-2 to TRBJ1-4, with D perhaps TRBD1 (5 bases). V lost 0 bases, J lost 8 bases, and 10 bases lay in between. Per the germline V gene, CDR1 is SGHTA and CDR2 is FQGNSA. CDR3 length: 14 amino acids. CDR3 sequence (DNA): TGTGCCAGCAGCTTAGCTCCCGGGGGGGAAAAACTGTTTTTT. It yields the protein CASSLAPGGEKLFF. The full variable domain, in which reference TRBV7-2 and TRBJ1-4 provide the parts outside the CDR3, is GAGVSQSPSNKVTEKGKDVELRCDPISGHTALYWYRQSLGQGLEFLIYFQGNSAPDKSGLPSDRFSAERTGGSVSTLTIQRTQQEDSAVYLCASSLAPGGEKLFFGSGTQLSVL.

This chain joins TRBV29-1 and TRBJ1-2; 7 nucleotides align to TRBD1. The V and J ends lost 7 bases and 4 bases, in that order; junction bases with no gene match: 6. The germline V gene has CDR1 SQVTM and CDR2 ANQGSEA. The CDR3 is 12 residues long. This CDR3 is CSARDSFYGYTF. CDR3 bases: TGCAGCGCCCGGGACAGTTTCTATGGCTACACCTTC.

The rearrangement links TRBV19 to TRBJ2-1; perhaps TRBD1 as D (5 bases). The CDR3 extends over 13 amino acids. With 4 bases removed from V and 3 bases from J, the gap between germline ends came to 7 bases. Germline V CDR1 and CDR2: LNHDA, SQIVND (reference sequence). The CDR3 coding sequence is TGTGCCAGTAGTAAGGGGTACTACAATGAGCAGTTCTTC. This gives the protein CASSKGYYNEQFF.

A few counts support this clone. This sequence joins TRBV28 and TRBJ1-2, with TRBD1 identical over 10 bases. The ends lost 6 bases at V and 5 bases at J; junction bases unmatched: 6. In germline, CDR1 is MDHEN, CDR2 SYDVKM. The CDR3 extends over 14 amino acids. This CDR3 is CASSWGQGTYGYTF. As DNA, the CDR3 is TGTGCCAGCAGCTGGGGACAGGGGACATATGGCTACACCTTC.

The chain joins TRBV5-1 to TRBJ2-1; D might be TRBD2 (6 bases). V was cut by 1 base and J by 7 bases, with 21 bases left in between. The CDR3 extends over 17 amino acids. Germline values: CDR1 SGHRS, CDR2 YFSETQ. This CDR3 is CASSLRISGSTANEQFF. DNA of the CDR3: TGCGCCAGCAGCTTGCGGATAAGCGGGTCCACCGCTAATGAGCAGTTCTTC.

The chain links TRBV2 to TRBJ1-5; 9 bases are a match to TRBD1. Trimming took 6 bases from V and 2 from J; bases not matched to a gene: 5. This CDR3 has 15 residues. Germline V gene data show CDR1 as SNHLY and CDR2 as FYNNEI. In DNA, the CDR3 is TGTGCCAGCAGGCCCTGGACAGGGGGCAATCAGCCCCAGCATTTT. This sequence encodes CASRPWTGGNQPQHF.

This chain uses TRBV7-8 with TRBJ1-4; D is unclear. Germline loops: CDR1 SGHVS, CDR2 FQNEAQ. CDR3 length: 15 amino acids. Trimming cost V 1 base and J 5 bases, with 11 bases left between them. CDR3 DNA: TGTGCCAGCAGCTTAGTAGCCGTAATGAATGAAAAACTGTTTTTT. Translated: CASSLVAVMNEKLFF.

The CDR3 DNA is TGCGCCAGCAGCGAAGGGGGTGGCAATGAGCAGTTCTTC. Residues: CASSEGGGNEQFF. The chain recombines TRBV5-1 with TRBJ2-1, with a possible D match to TRBD1 (6 bases). Trimming removed 4 bases at V and 6 bases at J, with 11 bases between. CDR3 length: 13 residues. The V gene's germline CDR1 is SGHRS and CDR2 YFSETQ.

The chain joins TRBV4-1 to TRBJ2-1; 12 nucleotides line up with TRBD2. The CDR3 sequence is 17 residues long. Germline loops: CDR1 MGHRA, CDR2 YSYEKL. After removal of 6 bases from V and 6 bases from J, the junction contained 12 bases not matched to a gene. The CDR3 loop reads CASRQRSSGGAFNEQFF. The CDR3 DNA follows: TGCGCCAGCAGGCAACGCTCTAGCGGGGGGGCATTCAATGAGCAGTTCTTC.

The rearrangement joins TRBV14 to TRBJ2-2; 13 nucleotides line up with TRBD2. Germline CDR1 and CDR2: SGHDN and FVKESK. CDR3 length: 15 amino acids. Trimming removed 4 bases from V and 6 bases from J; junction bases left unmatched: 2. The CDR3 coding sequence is TGTGCCAGCAGCCTAGGGACTAGCGGGGCCGGGGAGCTGTTTTTT. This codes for CASSLGTSGAGELFF.

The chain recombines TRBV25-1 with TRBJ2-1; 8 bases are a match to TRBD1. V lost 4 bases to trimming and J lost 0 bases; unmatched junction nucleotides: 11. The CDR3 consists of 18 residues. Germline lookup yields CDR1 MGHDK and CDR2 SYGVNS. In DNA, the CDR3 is TGTGCCAGCAGTGGACAGGGGTCTAGCCCTACCTCCTACAATGAGCAGTTCTTC. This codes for CASSGQGSSPTSYNEQFF.

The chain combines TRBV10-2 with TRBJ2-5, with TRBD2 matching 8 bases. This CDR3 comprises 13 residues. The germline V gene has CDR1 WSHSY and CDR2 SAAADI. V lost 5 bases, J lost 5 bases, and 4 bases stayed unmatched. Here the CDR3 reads CASSRTSLETQYF. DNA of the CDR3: TGCGCCAGCAGTAGGACTAGCCTGGAGACCCAGTACTTC.